This T cell receptor (beta chain) was sequenced during a study of beta chain features in type 1 diabetes. Study information: In all, 107,917,701 sorted cells from all samples were analyzed.

Sorted CD4+ subsets: naive, central memory, regulatory, stem cell-like memory (CD45RO/CCR7/CD25/CD127/CD95/CD27 panel). This clone showed up just a few times. Its antigen is not known. The sample holds other DNA sequences that translate to the same CDR3. CDR3 length: 11 residues. In germline, CDR1 is MDHEN, CDR2 SYDVKM. V was shortened by 4 bases and J by 8 bases, with 8 bases between the two germline ends. General study results and limits: Fewer insertions but more deletions were seen at VDJ junctions in type 1 diabetes patients. There was a moderate but significant shortening of TCRB CDR3s in all four CD4+ subsets of Type 1 diabetes patients.

The isolated RNA, all of it, was reverse transcribed, so expressed TCRB transcripts were what got sequenced. Only in-frame clones appear in the TCRdb table, and some are missing; sequencing was by immunoSEQ multiplex PCR. The repertoire holds over 600,000 clones, with over 10% as singletons. This chain connects TRBV28 to TRBJ1-2; D is uncertain. This sequence originates from a man aged 30-40 years with type 1 diabetes. Sequencing was performed on naive CD4+ T cells from blood. This chain's CDR3 is CASSSGRGYTF. The CDR3 nucleotides read TGTGCCAGCAGTTCAGGCCGGGGCTACACCTTC.